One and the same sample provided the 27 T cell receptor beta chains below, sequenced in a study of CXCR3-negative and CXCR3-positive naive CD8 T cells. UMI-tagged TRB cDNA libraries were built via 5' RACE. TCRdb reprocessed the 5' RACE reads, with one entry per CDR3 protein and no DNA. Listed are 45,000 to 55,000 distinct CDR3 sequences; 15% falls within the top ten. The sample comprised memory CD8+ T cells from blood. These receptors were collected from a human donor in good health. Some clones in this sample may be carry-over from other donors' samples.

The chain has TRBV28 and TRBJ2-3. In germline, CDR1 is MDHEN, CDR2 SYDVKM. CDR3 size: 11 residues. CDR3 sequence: CASSRTYTQYF.

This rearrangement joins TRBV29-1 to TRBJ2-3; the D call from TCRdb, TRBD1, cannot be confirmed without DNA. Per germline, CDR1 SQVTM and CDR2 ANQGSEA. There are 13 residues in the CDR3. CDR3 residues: CSARQPSTDTQYF.

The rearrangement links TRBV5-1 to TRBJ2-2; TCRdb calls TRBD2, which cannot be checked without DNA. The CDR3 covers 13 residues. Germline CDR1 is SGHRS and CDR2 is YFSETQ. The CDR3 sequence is CASTGDFAGELFF. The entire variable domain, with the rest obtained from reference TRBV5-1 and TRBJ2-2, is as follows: KAGVTQTPRYLIKTRGQQVTLSCSPISGHRSVSWYQQTPGQGLQFLFEYFSETQRNKGNFPGRFSGRQFSNSRSEMNVSTLELGDSALYLCASTGDFAGELFFGEGSRLTVL.

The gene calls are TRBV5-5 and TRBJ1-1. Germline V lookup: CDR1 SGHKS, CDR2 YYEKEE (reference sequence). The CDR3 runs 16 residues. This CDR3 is CASSLAADLLNTEAFF.

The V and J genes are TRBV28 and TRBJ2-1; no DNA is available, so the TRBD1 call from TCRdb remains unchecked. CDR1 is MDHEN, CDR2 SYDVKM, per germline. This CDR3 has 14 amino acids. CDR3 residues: CASSFIKQGMEQFF.

The CDR3 is CASSLPHPLPRDTQYF. The V gene is TRBV27, the J gene TRBJ2-3; there is no DNA to check the TCRdb D call of TRBD2. Germline CDR1 MNHEY, CDR2 SMNVEV (reference sequence). CDR3 length equals 16 residues.

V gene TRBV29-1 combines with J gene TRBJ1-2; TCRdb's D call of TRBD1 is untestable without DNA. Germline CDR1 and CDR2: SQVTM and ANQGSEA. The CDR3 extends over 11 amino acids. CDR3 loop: CSVWQGDGYTF.

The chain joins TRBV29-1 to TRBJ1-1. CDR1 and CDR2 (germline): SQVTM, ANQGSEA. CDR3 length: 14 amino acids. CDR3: CSVKTGGPITEAFF.

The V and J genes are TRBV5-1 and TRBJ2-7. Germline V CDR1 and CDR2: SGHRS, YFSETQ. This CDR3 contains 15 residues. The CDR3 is CASSLEVFYSYEQYF.

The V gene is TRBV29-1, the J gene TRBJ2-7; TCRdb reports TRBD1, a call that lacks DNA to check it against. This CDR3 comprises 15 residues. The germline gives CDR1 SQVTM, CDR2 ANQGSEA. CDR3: CSVETQGSSAYEQYF.

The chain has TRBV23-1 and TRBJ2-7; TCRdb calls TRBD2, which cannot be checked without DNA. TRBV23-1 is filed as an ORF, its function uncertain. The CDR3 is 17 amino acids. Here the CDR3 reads CASSQKGLAGEGYEQYF.

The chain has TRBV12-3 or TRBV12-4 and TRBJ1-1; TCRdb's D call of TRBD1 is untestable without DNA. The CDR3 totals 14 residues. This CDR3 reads CASIQRTGVTEAFF.

CDR3 sequence reads: CASSDLQGANEQFF. This chain uses TRBV6-4 with TRBJ2-1; the TCRdb D gene call, TRBD1, has no DNA to confirm it. The length of the CDR3 is 14 residues. Germline lookup yields CDR1 MRHNA and CDR2 SNTAGT.

The CDR3 loop reads CASRTAPRTGGFEQFF. This chain uses TRBV27 with TRBJ2-1; checking the TCRdb D call of TRBD1 is not possible without DNA. The germline gives CDR1 MNHEY, CDR2 SMNVEV (reference sequence). CDR3 length: 16 amino acids.

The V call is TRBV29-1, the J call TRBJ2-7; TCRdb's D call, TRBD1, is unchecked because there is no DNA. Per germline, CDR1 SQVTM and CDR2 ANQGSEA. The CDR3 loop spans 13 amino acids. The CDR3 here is CSVTGQGAYEQYF.

This CDR3 is CASSFSVPDTQYF. This chain links TRBV11-3 with TRBJ2-3. Germline values: CDR1 SGHNT, CDR2 YENEEA. The CDR3 length is 13 residues. The entire variable domain, with the rest obtained from reference TRBV11-3 and TRBJ2-3, is as follows: EAGVVQSPRYKIIEKKQPVAFWCNPISGHNTLYWYLQNLGQGPELLIRYENEEAVDDSQLPKDRFSAERLKGVDSTLKIQPAELGDSAVYLCASSFSVPDTQYFGPGTRLTVL.

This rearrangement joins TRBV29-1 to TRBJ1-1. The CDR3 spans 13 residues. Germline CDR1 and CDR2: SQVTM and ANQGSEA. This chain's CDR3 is CSVEDASGTEAFF.

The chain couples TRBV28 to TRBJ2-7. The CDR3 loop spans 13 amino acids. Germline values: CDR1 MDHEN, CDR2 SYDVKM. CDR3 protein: CASSLASSYEQYF.

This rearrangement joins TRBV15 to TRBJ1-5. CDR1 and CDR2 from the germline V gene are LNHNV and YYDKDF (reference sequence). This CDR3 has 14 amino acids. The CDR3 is CATSRGGFGQPQHF.

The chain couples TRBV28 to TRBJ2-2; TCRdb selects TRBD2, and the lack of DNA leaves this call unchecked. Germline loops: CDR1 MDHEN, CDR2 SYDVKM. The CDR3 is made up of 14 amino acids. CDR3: CASSGEVGIGELFF. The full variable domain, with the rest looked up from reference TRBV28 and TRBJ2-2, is DVKVTQSSRYLVKRTGEKVFLECVQDMDHENMFWYRQDPGLGLRLIYFSYDVKMKEKGDIPEGYSVSREKKERFSLILESASTNQTSMYLCASSGEVGIGELFFGEGSRLTVL.

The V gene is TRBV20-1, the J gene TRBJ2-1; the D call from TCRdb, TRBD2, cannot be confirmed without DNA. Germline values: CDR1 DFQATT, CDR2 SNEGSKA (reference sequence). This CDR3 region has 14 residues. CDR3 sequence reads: CSAILRGGFDEQFF.

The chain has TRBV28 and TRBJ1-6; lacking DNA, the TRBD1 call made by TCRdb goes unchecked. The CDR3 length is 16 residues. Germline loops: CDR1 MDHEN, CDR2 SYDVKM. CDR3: CASSPMTGSYNSPLHF.

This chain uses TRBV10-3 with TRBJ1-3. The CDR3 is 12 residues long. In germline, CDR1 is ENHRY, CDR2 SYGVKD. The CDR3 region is CAEDFSGNTIYF.

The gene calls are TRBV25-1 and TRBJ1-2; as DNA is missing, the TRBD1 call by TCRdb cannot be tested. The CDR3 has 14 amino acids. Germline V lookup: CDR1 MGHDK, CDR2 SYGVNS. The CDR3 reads CASGGWDTNYGYTF.

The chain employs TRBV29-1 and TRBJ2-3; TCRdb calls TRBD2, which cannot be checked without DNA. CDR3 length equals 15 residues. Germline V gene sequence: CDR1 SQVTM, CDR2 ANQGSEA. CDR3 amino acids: CSVYRLADPTDTQYF.

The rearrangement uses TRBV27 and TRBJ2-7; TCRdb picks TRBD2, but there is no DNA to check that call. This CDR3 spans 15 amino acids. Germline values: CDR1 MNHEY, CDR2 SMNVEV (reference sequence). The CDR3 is CASSASSGNPYEQYF.

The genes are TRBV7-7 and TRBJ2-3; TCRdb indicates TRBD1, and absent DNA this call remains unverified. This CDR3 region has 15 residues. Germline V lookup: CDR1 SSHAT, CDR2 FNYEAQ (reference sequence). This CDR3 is CASSLGVTGADTQYF. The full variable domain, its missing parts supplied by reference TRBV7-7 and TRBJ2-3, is GAGVSQSPRYKVTKRGQDVTLRCDPISSHATLYWYQQALGQGPEFLTYFNYEAQPDKSGLPSDRFSAERPEGSISTLTIQRTEQRDSAMYRCASSLGVTGADTQYFGPGTRLTVL.